The source of this T cell receptor beta chain is a study of OX40 agonist ivuxolimab in advanced cancers. For the study at large: In this cohort, patients received ivuxolimab, an agonistic anti-OX40 (CD134) antibody. At around 83% male, the cohort had a mean age of 60 years, ranging from about 20 to 80.

Patients were excluded for autoimmune disease history or systemic immunosuppression. A remark on this clone: Its target is not known.

Study-wide results and caveats: Dose levels from 0.1 to 3.0 mg/kg saw CD4+ and CD8+ blood T cells expand clonally by week 6.

CDR1 is LNHDA, CDR2 SQIVND, per germline (reference sequence). The CDR3 has 14 residues. V trimming: 3 bases; J trimming: 2 bases; junction bases outside the gene matches: 4. The repertoire was sequenced with immunoSEQ multiplex PCR; TCRdb's copy has only in-frame clones and lacks some. Of about 62,000 clones listed, approximately 79% were seen once; the top ten hold roughly a tenth. The chain couples TRBV19 to TRBJ2-7, with 7 bases lining up with TRBD1. Sequencing used CD4+ or CD8+ T cells sorted from blood, obtained in a trial of the OX40 agonist ivuxolimab. The clonotype comes from an adult with an advanced solid tumor such as melanoma, head and neck, liver or kidney cancer. The CDR3 DNA sequence: TGTGCCAGTAGTATTGGGACAGTCCCCTACGAGCAGTACTTC. Protein: CASSIGTVPYEQYF.